This T cell receptor beta chain was documented in a study of early T cells in non-severe SARS-CoV-2 infection. As for the study in general: Chains were unpaired, as sequencing was done on bulk RNA from unsorted whole blood.

This clonotype was seen repeatedly, ten times or more. Its antigen is undetermined. Unique molecular identifiers were affixed to single, distinct cDNA molecules. TCRdb fed the 5' RACE reads into MiXCR, producing one record per CDR3 protein. This table holds under 70,000 distinct CDR3 sequences, 11% found once. Study-level points and caveats: Matching against VDJdb likely underestimated virus-specific expansions, favoring anti-spike CD8.

This sequence was found in an adult who was a healthcare worker with PCR-confirmed SARS-CoV-2 infection or an uninfected control (not recorded which). The sample consisted of whole blood.

DNA for the CDR3: TGTGCCAGCAGTTACTCGATTGCAGGTCTCGGGTCACCCCTCCACTTT. It translates to CASSYSIAGLGSPLHF. The chain couples TRBV6-5 to TRBJ1-6; no reliable D call. The CDR3 contains 16 residues. V was cut by 0 bases and J by 10 bases, with 16 bases left in between. CDR1 and CDR2 (germline): MNHEY, SVGAGI.